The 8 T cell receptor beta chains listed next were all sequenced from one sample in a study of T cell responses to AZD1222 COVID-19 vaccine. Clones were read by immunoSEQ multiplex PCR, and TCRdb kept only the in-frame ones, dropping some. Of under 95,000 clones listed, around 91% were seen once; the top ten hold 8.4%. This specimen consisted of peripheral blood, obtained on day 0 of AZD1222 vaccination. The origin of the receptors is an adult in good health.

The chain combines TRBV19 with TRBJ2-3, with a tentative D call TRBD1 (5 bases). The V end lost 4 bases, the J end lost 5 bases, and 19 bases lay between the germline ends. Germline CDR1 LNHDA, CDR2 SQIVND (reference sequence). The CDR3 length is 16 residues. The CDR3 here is CASSRGLVPLGDTQYF. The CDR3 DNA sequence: TGTGCCAGTAGTAGGGGCCTGGTACCCCTAGGAGATACGCAGTATTTT.

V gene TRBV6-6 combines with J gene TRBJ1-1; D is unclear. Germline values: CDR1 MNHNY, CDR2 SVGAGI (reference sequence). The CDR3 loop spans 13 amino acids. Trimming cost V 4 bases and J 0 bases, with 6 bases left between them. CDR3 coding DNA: TGTGCCAGCAGTTCTCAGGTGAACACTGAAGCTTTCTTT. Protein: CASSSQVNTEAFF.

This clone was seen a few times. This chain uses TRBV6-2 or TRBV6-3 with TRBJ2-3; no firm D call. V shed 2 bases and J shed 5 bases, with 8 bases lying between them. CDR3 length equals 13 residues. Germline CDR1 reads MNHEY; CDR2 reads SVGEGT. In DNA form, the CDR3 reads TGTGCCAGCAGTTACAGGGTAGAAGATACGCAGTATTTT. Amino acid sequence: CASSYRVEDTQYF.

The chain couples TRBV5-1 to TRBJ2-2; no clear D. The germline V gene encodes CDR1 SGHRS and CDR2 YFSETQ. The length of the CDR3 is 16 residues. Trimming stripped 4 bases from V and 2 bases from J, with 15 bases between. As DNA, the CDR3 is TGCGCCAGCAGCGATAGAGTACAGCTAAACACCGGGGAGCTGTTTTTT. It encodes CASSDRVQLNTGELFF.

DNA of the CDR3: TGTGCCAGCAGTCCAAGACAGGTCCCTAGGGGCTACACCTTC. This codes for CASSPRQVPRGYTF. The rearrangement links TRBV27 to TRBJ1-2; possibly TRBD1 for D (6 bases). With 5 bases removed from V and 8 bases from J, the gap between germline ends came to 18 bases. This CDR3 spans 14 amino acids. Per the germline V gene, CDR1 is MNHEY and CDR2 is SMNVEV (reference sequence).

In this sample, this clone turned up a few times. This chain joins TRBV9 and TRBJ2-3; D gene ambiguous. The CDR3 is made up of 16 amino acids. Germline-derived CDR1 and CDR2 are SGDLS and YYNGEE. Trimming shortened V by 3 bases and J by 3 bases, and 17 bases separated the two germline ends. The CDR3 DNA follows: TGTGCCAGCAGCGGAAGACTGGTAGACCTAACAGATACGCAGTATTTT. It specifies CASSGRLVDLTDTQYF.

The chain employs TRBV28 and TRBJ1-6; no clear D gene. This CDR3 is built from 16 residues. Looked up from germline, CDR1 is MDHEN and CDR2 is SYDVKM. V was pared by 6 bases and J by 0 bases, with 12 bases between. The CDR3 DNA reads TGTGCCAGCAGCTCAGCCGGAAGCTCCTATAATTCACCCCTCCACTTT. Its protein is CASSSAGSSYNSPLHF. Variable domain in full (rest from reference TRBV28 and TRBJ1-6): DVKVTQSSRYLVKRTGEKVFLECVQDMDHENMFWYRQDPGLGLRLIYFSYDVKMKEKGDIPEGYSVSREKKERFSLILESASTNQTSMYLCASSSAGSSYNSPLHFGNGTRLTVT.

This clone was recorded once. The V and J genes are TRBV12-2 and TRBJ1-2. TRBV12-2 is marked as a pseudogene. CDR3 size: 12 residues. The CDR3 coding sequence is TGTGCAAGTCGCTTTACTTCCGGTGGCTACACCTTC. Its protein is CASRFTSGGYTF.